The text below deals with one TCR beta chain. This clonotype was recorded many times. Its antigen has not been determined. No base-level quality is on record; no much larger clone is a single base apart. The CDR3 covers 13 residues, taking in both the cysteine and the phenylalanine. Left in the record is the CDR3 DNA by itself, 39 bases read in frame from the first base. In the germline V gene, CDR1 corresponds to SQVTM and CDR2 to ANQGSEA. V is clipped by 7 bases and J by 6 bases, and the sequence between their germline boundaries is 18 bases long. The receptor library was made with PCR. The sequencer listed for this sample is Illumina HiSeq 2000. Using fastp trimming at Q25 and MiXCR clonotype assembly, TCRdb reanalyzed the public sequencing data and kept in-frame beta chains. Records with the same CDR3 protein are collapsed into one entry carrying the most frequent genes and DNA. A total of approximately 84,000 distinct CDR3 sequences appear in this sample, around 49% of them only once. The top ten constitute 13% to 15% of the sample.

The data were taken from a study of CDR3 diversity in severe acne (dated by TCRdb to between 2019 and 2020). The receptor's source is a male donor in good health, without acne. The material sequenced was blood. This chain is built from TRBV29-1 and TRBJ1-1; there is no confident call for the D gene. The DNA sequence reads TGCAGCGGAACAAGGTACTCCCACTCTGAAGCTTTCTTT. Translated, it gives CSGTRYSHSEAFF.